The next 30 T cell receptor beta chains were all read from a single sample in a study of T cell responses to AZD1222 COVID-19 vaccine. Method: immunoSEQ multiplex PCR; TCRdb's copy keeps in-frame clones and lacks some. The sample holds about 140,000 clones, about 88% seen once. This specimen was peripheral blood, taken 28 days after the second AZD1222 dose. Receptors originate from an adult who received the AZD1222 COVID-19 vaccine.

V is TRBV28 and J is TRBJ1-1, with D perhaps TRBD1 (6 bases). Germline assignment: CDR1 MDHEN and CDR2 SYDVKM. Trimming pared 8 bases from V and 4 bases from J, leaving 14 bases between. The CDR3 loop spans 13 amino acids. CDR3 loop: CASYTTGPTEAFF. DNA of the CDR3: TGTGCCAGCTATACTACAGGGCCCACTGAAGCTTTCTTT. The whole variable domain, remainder taken from reference TRBV28 and TRBJ1-1, is DVKVTQSSRYLVKRTGEKVFLECVQDMDHENMFWYRQDPGLGLRLIYFSYDVKMKEKGDIPEGYSVSREKKERFSLILESASTNQTSMYLCASYTTGPTEAFFGQGTRLTVV.

CDR3 DNA sequence: TGTGCCAGCACCAAAGGACAGGGGCCTAATGAAAAACTGTTTTTT. It specifies CASTKGQGPNEKLFF. The J gene is TRBJ1-4, the V gene TRBV7-9; 9 nucleotides align to TRBD1. The ends lost 7 bases at V and 3 bases at J; junction bases unmatched: 6. This CDR3 comprises 15 residues. The germline gives CDR1 SEHNR, CDR2 FQNEAQ (reference sequence). Full variable domain (outside the CDR3, taken from reference TRBV7-9 and TRBJ1-4): DTGVSQNPRHKITKRGQNVTFRCDPISEHNRLYWYRQTLGQGPEFLTYFQNEAQLEKSRLLSDRFSAERPKGSFSTLEIQRTEQGDSAMYLCASTKGQGPNEKLFFGSGTQLSVL.

The chain couples TRBV19 to TRBJ2-7, with unresolved D. V dropped 5 bases and J dropped 2 bases, with 16 bases sitting between them. The CDR3 length is 15 residues. Germline values: CDR1 LNHDA, CDR2 SQIVND (reference sequence). CDR3 nucleotide sequence: TGTGCCAGTAGTGGAGCCGCCGACACTCCCTACGAGCAGTACTTC. This codes for CASSGAADTPYEQYF.

The V gene is TRBV5-1, the J gene TRBJ2-3, with a possible D match to TRBD2 (6 bases). Trimming pared 3 bases from V and 2 bases from J, leaving 19 bases between. The germline gives CDR1 SGHRS, CDR2 YFSETQ. The CDR3 runs to 17 residues. DNA for the CDR3: TGCGCCAGCAGCTCCTCGAGTGGGGGAGGCCTCACAGATACGCAGTATTTT. Translating gives CASSSSSGGGLTDTQYF. Full variable domain (outside the CDR3, taken from reference TRBV5-1 and TRBJ2-3): KAGVTQTPRYLIKTRGQQVTLSCSPISGHRSVSWYQQTPGQGLQFLFEYFSETQRNKGNFPGRFSGRQFSNSRSEMNVSTLELGDSALYLCASSSSSGGGLTDTQYFGPGTRLTVL.

The V and J genes are TRBV7-3 and TRBJ1-2; D call uncertain. V gave up 8 bases and J gave up 4 bases, with 14 bases separating them. The CDR3 covers 13 residues. Germline loops: CDR1 SGHTA, CDR2 FQGTGA. CDR3 DNA: TGTGCCAGCGGACGGGAGCGTGTCTATGGCTACACCTTC. Amino acid sequence: CASGRERVYGYTF.

This clone appeared a single time. J is TRBJ2-1 and V is TRBV6-6; 7 bases map to TRBD2. The CDR3 length is 16 residues. The V gene end was trimmed by 2 bases and the J gene end by 6 bases; junction bases not matched to a gene: 10. Germline lookup yields CDR1 MNHNY and CDR2 SVGAGI (reference sequence). The DNA of the CDR3 is TGTGCCAGCAGTTACCTACTTAGCGGGTTTCCCAATGAGCAGTTCTTC. Encoded protein: CASSYLLSGFPNEQFF.

This clone was found a few times. This chain links TRBV6-6 with TRBJ1-2; no clear D gene. V dropped 5 bases and J dropped 6 bases, with 16 bases sitting between them. CDR1 and CDR2 (germline): MNHNY, SVGAGI (reference sequence). The CDR3 covers 14 residues. DNA for the CDR3: TGTGCCAGCAGTACGCTTAGGAGGTCGAATGGCTACACCTTC. This codes for CASSTLRRSNGYTF.

The gene calls are TRBV2 and TRBJ2-5; TRBD2 matches 11 bases. Germline V gene data show CDR1 as SNHLY and CDR2 as FYNNEI. V shed 6 bases and J 5 bases; nucleotides not matched to a gene: 8. This CDR3 is built from 15 residues. CDR3 residues: CASRMTSGDGETQYF. The CDR3 region has the DNA TGTGCCAGCAGGATGACTAGCGGGGACGGGGAGACCCAGTACTTC. The variable domain in full, completed from reference TRBV2 and TRBJ2-5, reads EPEVTQTPSHQVTQMGQEVILRCVPISNHLYFYWYRQILGQKVEFLVSFYNNEISEKSEIFDDQFSVERPDGSNFTLKIRSTKLEDSAMYFCASRMTSGDGETQYFGPGTRLLVL.

V and J are TRBV19 and TRBJ1-5, with 7 bases lining up with TRBD1. V lost 3 bases and J lost 1; bases outside the gene matches: 3. This CDR3 has 15 residues. The germline gives CDR1 LNHDA, CDR2 SQIVND (reference sequence). The CDR3 sequence is CASSISRGSNQPQHF. The DNA for the CDR3 is TGTGCCAGTAGTATTTCCAGGGGGAGCAATCAGCCCCAGCATTTT.

The chain employs TRBV3-1 (or the pseudogene TRBV3-2) and TRBJ1-2; 7 nucleotides agree with TRBD1. The V and J ends lost 4 bases and 6 bases, in that order; junction bases with no gene match: 8. The V gene's germline CDR1 is LGHDT and CDR2 YNNKEL (reference sequence). The CDR3 has 14 amino acids. CDR3 nucleotide sequence: TGTGCCAGCAGCCCACAGGGGAAGTTTAATGGCTACACCTTC. It specifies CASSPQGKFNGYTF.

The rearrangement uses TRBV12-3 or TRBV12-4 and TRBJ1-5; a weak D match, TRBD1 (5 bases). The CDR3 has 13 amino acids. V was cut by 0 bases and J by 6 bases, with 6 bases left in between. The CDR3: CASSLAGGQPQHF. CDR3 in DNA: TGTGCCAGCAGTTTAGCGGGGGGTCAGCCCCAGCATTTT.

This chain connects TRBV7-3 to TRBJ1-3, with 8 bases fitting TRBD1. The CDR3 is 15 residues long. Germline loops: CDR1 SGHTA, CDR2 FQGTGA. The junction had 1 base not matched to a gene; V was cut back by 3 bases and J by 0 bases. The CDR3 DNA reads as TGTGCCAGCAGCTTGGGACAGGCCTCTGGAAACACCATATATTTT. Translating gives CASSLGQASGNTIYF.

The V and J genes are TRBV29-1 and TRBJ2-5; D remains unclear. With 8 bases removed from V and 0 bases from J, the gap between germline ends came to 7 bases. Germline V lookup: CDR1 SQVTM, CDR2 ANQGSEA. This CDR3 spans 11 amino acids. CDR3 bases: TGCAGCCCCTGGTACCAAGAGACCCAGTACTTC. Residues: CSPWYQETQYF. Drawing the rest from reference TRBV29-1 and TRBJ2-5, the complete variable domain is SAVISQKPSRDICQRGTSLTIQCQVDSQVTMMFWYRQQPGQSLTLIATANQGSEATYESGFVIDKFPISRPNLTFSTLTVSNMSPEDSSIYLCSPWYQETQYFGPGTRLLVL.

The CDR3 DNA sequence: TGTGCCAGCAGCAAGTGGAACGGGGAGCTGTTTTTT. It specifies CASSKWNGELFF. The V call is TRBV3-1 (or the pseudogene TRBV3-2), the J call TRBJ2-2; D remains ambiguous. CDR3 length: 12 amino acids. V was pared by 5 bases and J by 7 bases, with 8 bases between. Germline V gene lookup returns CDR1 LGHDT and CDR2 YNNKEL (reference sequence).

V usage is TRBV7-6 and J usage is TRBJ2-2; 7 nucleotides line up with TRBD1. The CDR3 runs 18 residues. Germline-derived CDR1 and CDR2 are SGHVS and FNYEAQ. The V gene end was trimmed by 4 bases and the J gene end by 2 bases; junction bases not matched to a gene: 13. CDR3 region: CASSWNQKQGSNTGELFF. CDR3 coding DNA: TGTGCCAGCAGCTGGAATCAGAAACAGGGGAGCAACACCGGGGAGCTGTTTTTT.

The CDR3 DNA is TGTGCCAGCAGCTTGGCCGACCCAATTCAAGAGACCCAGTACTTC. This sequence encodes CASSLADPIQETQYF. This chain uses TRBV5-4 with TRBJ2-5; no reliable D call. Between the trimmed V and J ends, which lost 0 bases and 2 bases, there was a span of 11 bases. Looked up from germline, CDR1 is SGHNT and CDR2 is YYREEE (reference sequence). CDR3 length equals 15 residues.

The chain recombines TRBV2 with TRBJ1-4, with TRBD1 matching 10 bases. From germline, CDR1 is SNHLY and CDR2 FYNNEI. After removal of 6 bases from V and 8 bases from J, the junction contained 0 bases not matched to a gene. This CDR3 spans 12 amino acids. CDR3 nucleotides: TGTGCCAGCAGGGGACAGGGGGAAAAACTGTTTTTT. Encoded protein: CASRGQGEKLFF.

This sequence joins TRBV6-2 or TRBV6-3 and TRBJ1-5, with D possibly TRBD1 on 5 matching bases. The V end lost 6 bases, the J end lost 3 bases, and 12 bases lay between the germline ends. The CDR3 sequence is 14 residues long. Looked up from germline, CDR1 is MNHEY and CDR2 is SVGEGT. This CDR3 reads CASSPTVSNQPQHF. The DNA for the CDR3 is TGTGCCAGCAGCCCGACAGTCTCCAATCAGCCCCAGCATTTT.

The sample holds one count of this clone. The sample carries other DNA sequences with the same CDR3. This chain links TRBV2 with TRBJ1-3; no clear D. The germline V gene has CDR1 SNHLY and CDR2 FYNNEI. CDR3 size: 14 residues. The ends were cut back, 1 base at V and 2 bases at J, with 6 bases in the middle. The CDR3 protein is CASSEGTPGNTIYF. In DNA, the CDR3 is TGTGCCAGCAGTGAAGGGACGCCTGGAAACACCATATATTTT.

DNA for the CDR3: TGTGCCAGCAGCTTGGATGTGAAACCCTATGGCTACACCTTC. It codes for CASSLDVKPYGYTF. This chain connects TRBV5-4 to TRBJ1-2; D call uncertain. This CDR3 region has 14 residues. The V gene lost 0 bases and the J gene lost 4 bases, with 10 bases spanning the gap. The germline CDR1 and CDR2 sequences are SGHNT and YYREEE (reference sequence). Looking up the rest from reference TRBV5-4 and TRBJ1-2 gives the full variable domain: ETGVTQSPTHLIKTRGQQVTLRCSSQSGHNTVSWYQQALGQGPQFIFQYYREEENGRGNFPPRFSGLQFPNYSSELNVNALELDDSALYLCASSLDVKPYGYTFGSGTRLTVV.

J is TRBJ1-4 and V is TRBV12-5; 8 bases line up with TRBD1. This CDR3 contains 19 residues. Per the germline V gene, CDR1 is LGHNT and CDR2 is FRNRAP. With V trimmed by 6 bases and J by 2 bases, 17 bases remained unmatched. The CDR3 coding sequence is TGTGCTAGTGGGAAACAGGACAGGGTAACGTCGAGCACTAATGAAAAACTGTTTTTT. Protein sequence: CASGKQDRVTSSTNEKLFF.

The rearrangement links TRBV7-9 to TRBJ2-7, with D perhaps TRBD1 or TRBD2 (5 bases each). V lost 4 bases to trimming and J lost 4 bases, with 17 bases between them. CDR3 length: 15 residues. Looked up from germline, CDR1 is SEHNR and CDR2 is FQNEAQ (reference sequence). The DNA for the CDR3 is TGTGCCAGCAGCTCGGGGACCACACGAGGATACGAGCAGTACTTC. Its protein product is CASSSGTTRGYEQYF.

V gene TRBV7-2 combines with J gene TRBJ2-3; D assignment may be TRBD1 or TRBD2 (6 bases each). In germline, CDR1 is SGHTA, CDR2 FQGNSA. Trimming took off 9 bases at V and 3 bases at J, with 16 bases between the two ends. The CDR3 is 14 amino acids. Here the CDR3 DNA reads TGTGCCAGTGGGAACCGGGGGCGAACAGATACGCAGTATTTT. Translating gives CASGNRGRTDTQYF. Full variable domain (rest looked up from reference TRBV7-2 and TRBJ2-3): GAGVSQSPSNKVTEKGKDVELRCDPISGHTALYWYRQSLGQGLEFLIYFQGNSAPDKSGLPSDRFSAERTGGSVSTLTIQRTQQEDSAVYLCASGNRGRTDTQYFGPGTRLTVL.

This chain uses TRBV2 with TRBJ2-7; no clear D. Germline CDR1 SNHLY, CDR2 FYNNEI. The CDR3 covers 11 residues. Trimming removed 10 bases at V and 1 base at J, with 8 bases between. The CDR3 sequence is CATHSSYEQYF. The CDR3 coding sequence is TGTGCCACCCATTCGTCCTACGAGCAGTACTTC.

The chain joins TRBV7-3 to TRBJ1-2; unclear D gene. V dropped 6 bases and J dropped 2 bases, with 22 bases sitting between them. CDR3 length: 17 amino acids. Germline V CDR1 and CDR2: SGHTA, FQGTGA. The CDR3 region has the DNA TGTGCCAGCAGTCGTAACCCCCCTGACCGGGGAAACTATGGCTACACCTTC. It specifies CASSRNPPDRGNYGYTF.

This clone was observed a single time. The rearrangement uses TRBV7-9 and TRBJ2-5; 7 bases are shared with TRBD1. Germline CDR1 SEHNR, CDR2 FQNEAQ (reference sequence). This CDR3 is 17 amino acids long. Trimming cost V 7 bases and J 0 bases; bases outside gene matches: 14. The CDR3 sequence: CASTYNRPGQNQETQYF. CDR3 DNA sequence: TGTGCCAGCACCTATAACCGCCCGGGACAGAACCAAGAGACCCAGTACTTC.

The CDR3 DNA follows: TGTGCCAGCAGTGTACCGGGACTCCAAAGCAATCAGCCCCAGCATTTT. It codes for CASSVPGLQSNQPQHF. This chain joins TRBV27 and TRBJ1-5; a possible D gene is TRBD1 (5 bases). CDR1 and CDR2 from the germline V gene are MNHEY and SMNVEV (reference sequence). The length of the CDR3 is 16 residues. The ends were cut back, 5 bases at V and 1 base at J, with 15 bases in the middle.

The sample holds a few counts of this clone. The chain recombines TRBV7-9 with TRBJ2-3; tentatively, D is TRBD1 or TRBD2 (6 bases each). Germline CDR1 SEHNR, CDR2 FQNEAQ (reference sequence). CDR3 size: 17 residues. Between the trimmed V and J ends, which lost 1 base and 0 bases, there was a span of 14 bases. The CDR3 region is CASSLGGDTESTDTQYF. The CDR3 region has the DNA TGTGCCAGCAGCTTAGGGGGGGACACCGAGAGCACAGATACGCAGTATTTT.

This chain links TRBV7-9 with TRBJ2-7, with D possibly matching TRBD1 (5 bases). V was shortened by 4 bases and J by 1 base, with 11 bases between the two germline ends. Germline CDR1 reads SEHNR; CDR2 reads FQNEAQ (reference sequence). This CDR3 contains 14 residues. CDR3 sequence: CASSYTGSSYEQYF. The CDR3 bases are TGTGCCAGCAGCTACACAGGTAGTTCCTACGAGCAGTACTTC.

This clone has just one count. V and J are TRBV11-3 and TRBJ2-1; 8 nucleotides agree with TRBD2. The CDR3 length is 16 residues. Per germline, CDR1 SGHNT and CDR2 YENEEA. J lost 5 bases, V lost 5 bases, and 11 bases had no gene match. CDR3 sequence: CASSRAGAGVNNEQFF. CDR3 DNA: TGTGCCAGCAGCCGAGCCGGAGCGGGGGTTAACAATGAGCAGTTCTTC. Combining the CDR3 with reference TRBV11-3 and TRBJ2-1 gives the whole variable domain EAGVVQSPRYKIIEKKQPVAFWCNPISGHNTLYWYLQNLGQGPELLIRYENEEAVDDSQLPKDRFSAERLKGVDSTLKIQPAELGDSAVYLCASSRAGAGVNNEQFFGPGTRLTVL.